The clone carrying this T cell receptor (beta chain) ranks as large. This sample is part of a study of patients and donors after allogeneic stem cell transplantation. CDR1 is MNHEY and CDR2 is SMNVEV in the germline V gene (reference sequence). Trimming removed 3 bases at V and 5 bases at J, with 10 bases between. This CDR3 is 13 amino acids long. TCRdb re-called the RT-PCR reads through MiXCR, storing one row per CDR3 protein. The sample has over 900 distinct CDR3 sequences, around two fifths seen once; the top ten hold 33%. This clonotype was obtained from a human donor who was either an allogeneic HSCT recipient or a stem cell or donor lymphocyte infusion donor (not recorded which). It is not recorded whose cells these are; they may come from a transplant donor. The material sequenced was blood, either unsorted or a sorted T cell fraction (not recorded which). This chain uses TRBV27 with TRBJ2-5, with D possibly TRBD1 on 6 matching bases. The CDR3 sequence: CASSFRGGETQYF. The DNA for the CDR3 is TGTGCCAGCAGTTTCAGGGGCGGGGAGACCCAGTACTTC.